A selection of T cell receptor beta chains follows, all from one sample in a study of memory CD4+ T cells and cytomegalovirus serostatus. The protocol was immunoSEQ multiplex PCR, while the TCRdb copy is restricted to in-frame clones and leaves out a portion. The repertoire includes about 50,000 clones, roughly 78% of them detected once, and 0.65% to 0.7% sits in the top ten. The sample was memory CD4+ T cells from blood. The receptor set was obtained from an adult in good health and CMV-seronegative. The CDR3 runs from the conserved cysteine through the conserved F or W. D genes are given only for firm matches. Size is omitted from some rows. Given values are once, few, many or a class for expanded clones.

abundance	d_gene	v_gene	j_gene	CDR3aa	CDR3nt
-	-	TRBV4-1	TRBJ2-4	CASSQGPGVDIQYF	TGCGCCAGCAGCCAAGGGCCCGGGGTAGACATTCAGTACTTC
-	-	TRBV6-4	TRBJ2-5	CASQPNAGQSNHQYF	TGTGCCAGCCAACCGAACGCGGGACAGTCAAATCACCAGTACTTC
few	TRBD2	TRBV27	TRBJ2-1	CASRRLAGGGEQFF	TGTGCCAGCAGGCGACTAGCGGGAGGGGGTGAGCAGTTCTTC
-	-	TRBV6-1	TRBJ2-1	CASLPRINNEQFF	TGTGCCAGCCTGCCGCGAATCAACAATGAGCAGTTCTTC
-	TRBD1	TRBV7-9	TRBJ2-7	CASSLGQGEHEQYF	TGTGCCAGCAGCTTAGGACAGGGGGAACACGAGCAGTACTTC
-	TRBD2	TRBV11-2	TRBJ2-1	CASSLVAGRGEQFF	TGTGCCAGCAGCTTAGTAGCGGGACGTGGTGAGCAGTTCTTC
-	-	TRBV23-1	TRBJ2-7	CASSHRRAYEQYF	TGCGCCAGCAGTCACAGGAGAGCCTACGAGCAGTACTTC
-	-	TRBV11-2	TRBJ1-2	CASSLDGRGTYGYTF	TGTGCCAGCAGCTTAGACGGACGGGGAACCTATGGCTACACCTTC
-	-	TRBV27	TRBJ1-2	CASSPTPNSGGYGYTF	TGTGCCAGCAGTCCAACACCAAACAGTGGGGGATATGGCTACACCTTC
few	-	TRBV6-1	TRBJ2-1	CASSEASTITYNEQFF	TGTGCCAGCAGTGAAGCTTCGACTATAACATACAATGAGCAGTTCTTC
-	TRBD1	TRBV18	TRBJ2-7	CASSPPRDSGSEQYF	TGTGCCAGCTCACCACCCCGGGACAGTGGATCCGAGCAGTACTTC
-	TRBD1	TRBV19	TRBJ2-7	CASSPRTGGYYEQYF	TGTGCCAGTAGTCCGCGGACAGGGGGCTACTACGAGCAGTACTTC
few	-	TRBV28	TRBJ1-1	CASMRVTEAFF	TGTGCCAGCATGAGGGTTACTGAAGCTTTCTTT
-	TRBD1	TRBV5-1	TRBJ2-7	CASSLWDRGNEQYF	TGCGCCAGCAGCTTGTGGGACAGGGGCAACGAGCAGTACTTC
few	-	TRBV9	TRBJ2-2	CASSAPGGRNTGELFF	TGTGCCAGCAGCGCCCCTGGCGGGCGTAACACCGGGGAGCTGTTTTTT
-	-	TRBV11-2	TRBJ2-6	CASSPAKGRANVLTF	TGTGCCAGCAGCCCCGCCAAGGGGAGGGCCAACGTCCTGACTTTC
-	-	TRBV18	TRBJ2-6	CASSSQGTGANVLTF	TGTGCCAGCTCATCACAGGGAACCGGGGCCAACGTCCTGACTTTC
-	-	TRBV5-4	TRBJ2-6	CASSQLTGANVLTF	TGTGCCAGCAGCCAGTTAACTGGGGCCAACGTCCTGACTTTC
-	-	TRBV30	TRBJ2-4	CALELAAKAKNIQYF	TGTGCCTTAGAACTGGCAGCGAAGGCCAAAAACATTCAGTACTTC
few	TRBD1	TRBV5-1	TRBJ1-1	CASSPGTGLGSGAFF	TGCGCCAGCAGCCCGGGGACAGGGTTAGGGAGCGGAGCTTTCTTT
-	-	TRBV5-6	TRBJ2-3	CASSLVKGETQYF	TGTGCCAGCAGCTTGGTGAAGGGCGAGACGCAGTATTTT
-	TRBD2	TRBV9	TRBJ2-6	CASSSTSGSRSGANVLTF	TGTGCCAGCAGCTCCACTAGCGGGAGTAGGTCTGGGGCCAACGTCCTGACTTTC
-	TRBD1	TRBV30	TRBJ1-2	CAWVIEDRAYGYTF	TGTGCCTGGGTTATAGAGGACAGGGCCTATGGCTACACCTTC
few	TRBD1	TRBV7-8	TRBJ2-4	CASSPDRGRLRTLAKNIQYF	TGTGCCAGCAGCCCAGACAGGGGCCGGCTCCGGACGCTGGCCAAAAACATTCAGTACTTC
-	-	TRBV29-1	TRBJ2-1	CSVPRRSRQFF	TGCAGCGTTCCGAGGAGGTCGCGGCAGTTCTTC
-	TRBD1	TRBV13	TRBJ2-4	CASSLNRGLAKNIQYF	TGTGCCAGCAGCCTCAACAGGGGATTAGCCAAAAACATTCAGTACTTC
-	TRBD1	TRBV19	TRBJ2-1	CASSRQGPYNEQFF	TGTGCCAGTAGCAGACAGGGCCCCTACAATGAGCAGTTCTTC
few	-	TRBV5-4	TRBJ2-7	CASCSQPCRSYEQYF	TGTGCCAGCTGCTCCCAGCCGTGTCGGTCCTACGAGCAGTACTTC
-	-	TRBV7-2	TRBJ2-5	CASSFYETQYF	TGTGCCAGCAGCTTTTACGAGACCCAGTACTTC
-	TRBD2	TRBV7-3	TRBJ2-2	CASSSAGGNTGELFF	TGTGCCAGCAGCTCAGCGGGAGGGAACACCGGGGAGCTGTTTTTT
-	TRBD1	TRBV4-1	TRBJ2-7	CASSQDTRRQGVSYEQYF	TGCGCCAGCAGCCAAGATACCCGCCGACAGGGGGTATCCTACGAGCAGTACTTC
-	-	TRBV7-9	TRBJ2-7	CASSSGSAHYEQYF	TGTGCCAGCAGCTCTGGGAGCGCCCACTACGAGCAGTACTTC
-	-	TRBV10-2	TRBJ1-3	CAISDASGNTIYF	TGTGCCATCAGTGACGCATCTGGAAACACCATATATTTT
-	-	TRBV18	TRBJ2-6	CASSPSRQTRSGANVLTF	TGTGCCAGCTCACCATCTCGGCAGACCCGCTCTGGGGCCAACGTCCTGACTTTC
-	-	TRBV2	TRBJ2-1	CASSEAGSQFF	TGTGCCAGCAGTGAAGCAGGGTCCCAGTTCTTC
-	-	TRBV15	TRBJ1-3	CATSRDQLLVEHSSVTGLNTIYF	TGTGCCACCAGCAGAGATCAATTATTGGTGGAACATAGCTCCGTTACAGGGCTGAACACCATATATTTT
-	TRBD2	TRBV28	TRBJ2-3	CASSLRLAGARDTQYF	TGTGCCAGCAGTCTTCGACTAGCGGGAGCGAGAGATACGCAGTATTTT
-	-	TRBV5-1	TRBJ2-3	CASRPTSTDTQYF	TGCGCCAGTCGACCAACCAGCACAGATACGCAGTATTTT
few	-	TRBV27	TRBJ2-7	CASSLIQGYEQYF	TGTGCCAGCAGTTTAATTCAGGGCTACGAGCAGTACTTC
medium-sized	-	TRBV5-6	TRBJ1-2	CASSLPGGEGYTF	TGTGCCAGCAGCCTGCCCGGGGGCGAAGGCTACACCTTC
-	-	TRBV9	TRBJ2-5	CASSVGAPHQETQYF	TGTGCCAGCAGCGTAGGGGCCCCCCACCAAGAGACCCAGTACTTC
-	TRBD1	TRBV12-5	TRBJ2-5	CASGLGTGEETQYF	TGTGCTAGTGGTTTGGGGACAGGGGAAGAGACCCAGTACTTC
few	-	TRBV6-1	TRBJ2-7	CASSLGGSYEQYF	TGTGCCAGCAGTTTAGGGGGTTCCTACGAGCAGTACTTC
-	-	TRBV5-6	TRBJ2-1	CASSSGLHSYNEQFF	TGTGCCAGCAGCTCGGGACTCCACTCCTACAATGAGCAGTTCTTC
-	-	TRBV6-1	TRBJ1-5	CASSEGGGPNQPQHF	TGTGCCAGCAGTGAAGGAGGGGGTCCCAATCAGCCCCAGCATTTT
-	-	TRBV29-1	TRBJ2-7	CSVAGRSYEQYF	TGCAGCGTTGCGGGCAGATCCTACGAGCAGTACTTC
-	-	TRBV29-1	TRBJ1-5	CSVESRGNQPQHF	TGCAGCGTTGAATCCAGGGGTAATCAGCCCCAGCATTTT
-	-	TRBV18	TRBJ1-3	CASSPGVDTIYF	TGTGCCAGCTCACCAGGGGTCGACACCATATATTTT
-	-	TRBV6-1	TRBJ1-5	CASSAERDGNQPQHF	TGTGCCAGCAGTGCGGAAAGGGACGGCAATCAGCCCCAGCATTTT
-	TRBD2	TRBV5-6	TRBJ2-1	CASSPGTRIPNEQFF	TGTGCCAGCAGCCCGGGGACTAGAATCCCCAATGAGCAGTTCTTC
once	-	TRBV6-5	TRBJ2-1	CASKQISSYNEQFF	TGTGCCAGCAAGCAAATAAGCTCCTACAATGAGCAGTTCTTC
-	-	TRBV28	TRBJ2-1	CASKAGAYNEQFF	TGTGCCAGCAAGGCAGGGGCCTACAATGAGCAGTTCTTC
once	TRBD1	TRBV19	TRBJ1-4	CASKGTGLLGEKLFF	TGTGCCAGTAAAGGGACAGGCTTGCTTGGCGAAAAACTGTTTTTT
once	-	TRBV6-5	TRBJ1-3	CATKYTGTGNTIYF	TGTGCCACCAAATACACAGGGACTGGAAACACCATATATTTT
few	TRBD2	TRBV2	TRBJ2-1	CASSVIAGGPGEQFF	TGTGCCAGCAGTGTAATAGCGGGAGGGCCTGGTGAGCAGTTCTTC
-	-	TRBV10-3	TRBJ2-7	CAMSGTTNAEQYF	TGTGCCATGTCCGGGACGACCAATGCCGAGCAGTACTTC
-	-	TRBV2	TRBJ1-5	CASSRGREPQHF	TGTGCCAGCAGTCGCGGTCGGGAGCCCCAGCATTTT
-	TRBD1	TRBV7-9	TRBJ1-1	CASSPDRGFTEAFF	TGTGCCAGCAGCCCCGACAGGGGATTCACTGAAGCTTTCTTT
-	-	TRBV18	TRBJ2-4	CASSPLTSRLAKNIQHF	TGTGCCAGCTCACCACTTACCTCCCGGCTTGCCAAAAACATTCAGCACTTC
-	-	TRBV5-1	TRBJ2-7	CASSAASSYEQYF	TGCGCCAGCAGCGCGGCCAGCTCCTACGAGCAGTACTTC